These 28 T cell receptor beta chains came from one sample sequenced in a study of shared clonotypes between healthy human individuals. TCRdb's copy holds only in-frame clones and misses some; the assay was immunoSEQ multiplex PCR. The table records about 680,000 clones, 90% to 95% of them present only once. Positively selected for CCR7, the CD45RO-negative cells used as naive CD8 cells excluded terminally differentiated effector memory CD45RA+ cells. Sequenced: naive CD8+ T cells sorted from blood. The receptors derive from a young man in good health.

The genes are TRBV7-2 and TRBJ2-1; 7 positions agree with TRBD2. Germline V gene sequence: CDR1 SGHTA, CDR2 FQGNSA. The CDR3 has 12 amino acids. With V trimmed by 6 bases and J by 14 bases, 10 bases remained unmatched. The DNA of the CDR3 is TGTGCCAGCAGGGCTGGCGGGAGCGGGGAGTTCTTC. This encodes CASRAGGSGEFF.

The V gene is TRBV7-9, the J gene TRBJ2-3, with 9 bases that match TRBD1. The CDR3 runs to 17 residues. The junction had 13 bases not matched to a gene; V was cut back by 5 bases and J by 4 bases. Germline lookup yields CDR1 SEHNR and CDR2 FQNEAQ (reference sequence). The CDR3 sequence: CASSPHGTGRIPDTQYF. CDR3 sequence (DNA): TGTGCCAGCAGCCCACACGGGACAGGGCGAATTCCAGATACGCAGTATTTT.

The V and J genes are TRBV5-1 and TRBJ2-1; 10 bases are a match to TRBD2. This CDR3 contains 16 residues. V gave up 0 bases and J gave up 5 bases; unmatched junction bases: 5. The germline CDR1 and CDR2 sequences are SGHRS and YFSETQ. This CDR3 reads CASSLVLAGDHNEQFF. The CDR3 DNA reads TGCGCCAGCAGCTTGGTTCTAGCGGGAGATCACAATGAGCAGTTCTTC.

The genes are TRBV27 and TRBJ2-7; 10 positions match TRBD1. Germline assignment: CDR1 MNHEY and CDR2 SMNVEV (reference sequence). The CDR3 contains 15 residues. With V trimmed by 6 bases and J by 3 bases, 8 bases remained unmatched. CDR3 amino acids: CASSPGTGAYYEQYF. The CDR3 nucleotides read TGTGCCAGCAGCCCAGGGACAGGGGCATACTACGAGCAGTACTTC.

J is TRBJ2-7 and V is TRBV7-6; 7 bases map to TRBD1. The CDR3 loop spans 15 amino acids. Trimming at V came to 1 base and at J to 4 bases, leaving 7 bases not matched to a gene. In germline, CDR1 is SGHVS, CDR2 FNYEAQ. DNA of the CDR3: TGTGCCAGCAGCTTAGGTTTTGGGACAGTTTACGAGCAGTACTTC. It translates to CASSLGFGTVYEQYF.

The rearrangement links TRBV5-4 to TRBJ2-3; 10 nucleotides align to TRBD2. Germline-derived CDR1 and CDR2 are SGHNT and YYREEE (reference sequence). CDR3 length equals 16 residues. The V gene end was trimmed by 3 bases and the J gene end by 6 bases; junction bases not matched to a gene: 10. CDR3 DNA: TGTGCCAGCAGCTCGCGGATTAGACTAGCGGGCGATACGCAGTATTTT. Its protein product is CASSSRIRLAGDTQYF.

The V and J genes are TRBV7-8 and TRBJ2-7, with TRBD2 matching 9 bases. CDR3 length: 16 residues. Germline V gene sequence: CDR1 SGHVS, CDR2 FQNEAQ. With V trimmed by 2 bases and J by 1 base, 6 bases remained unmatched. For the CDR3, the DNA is TGTGCCAGCAGCTTACCCGCGGCGGGAGGGTCCTACGAGCAGTACTTC. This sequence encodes CASSLPAAGGSYEQYF.

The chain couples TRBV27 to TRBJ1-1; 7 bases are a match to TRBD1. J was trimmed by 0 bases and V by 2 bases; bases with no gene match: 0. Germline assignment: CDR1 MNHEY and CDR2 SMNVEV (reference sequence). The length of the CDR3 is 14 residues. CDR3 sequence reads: CASSLQGVNTEAFF. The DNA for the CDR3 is TGTGCCAGCAGTTTACAGGGGGTGAACACTGAAGCTTTCTTT.

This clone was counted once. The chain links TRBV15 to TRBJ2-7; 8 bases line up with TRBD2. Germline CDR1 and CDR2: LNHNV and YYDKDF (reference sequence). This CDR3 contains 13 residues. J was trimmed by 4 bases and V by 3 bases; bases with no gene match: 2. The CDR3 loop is CATSSPGGYEQYF. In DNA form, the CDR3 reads TGTGCCACCAGCAGTCCGGGAGGGTACGAGCAGTACTTC.

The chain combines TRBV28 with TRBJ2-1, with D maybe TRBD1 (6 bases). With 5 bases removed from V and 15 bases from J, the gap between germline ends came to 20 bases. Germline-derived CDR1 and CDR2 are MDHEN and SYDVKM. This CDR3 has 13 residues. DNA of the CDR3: TGTGCCAGCAGTACGAGACAGGTGGTATTTCTGTTCTTC. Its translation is CASSTRQVVFLFF.

CDR3 protein: CASSPGTSYNEQFF. As DNA, the CDR3 is TGTGCCAGCAGCCCCGGGACATCCTACAATGAGCAGTTCTTC. This chain joins TRBV13 and TRBJ2-1; the D gene is possibly TRBD1 (6 bases). With 5 bases removed from V and 1 base from J, the gap between germline ends came to 9 bases. The CDR3 loop spans 14 amino acids. Germline assignment: CDR1 PRHDT and CDR2 FYEKMQ (reference sequence).

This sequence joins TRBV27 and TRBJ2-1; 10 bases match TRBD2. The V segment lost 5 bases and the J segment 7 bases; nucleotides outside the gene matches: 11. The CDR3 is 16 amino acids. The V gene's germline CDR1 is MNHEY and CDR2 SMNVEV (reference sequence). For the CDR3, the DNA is TGTGCCAGCAGTCCACCCGTATTAGCGGGAGGTAATGAGCAGTTCTTC. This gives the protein CASSPPVLAGGNEQFF.

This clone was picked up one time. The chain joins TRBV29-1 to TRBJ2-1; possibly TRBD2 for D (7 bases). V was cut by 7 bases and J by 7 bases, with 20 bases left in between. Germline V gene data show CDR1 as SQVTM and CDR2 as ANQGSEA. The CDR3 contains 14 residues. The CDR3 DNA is TGCAGCGCCGAGGGGGAACTAGCGTTAAATGAGCAGTTCTTC. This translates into CSAEGELALNEQFF.

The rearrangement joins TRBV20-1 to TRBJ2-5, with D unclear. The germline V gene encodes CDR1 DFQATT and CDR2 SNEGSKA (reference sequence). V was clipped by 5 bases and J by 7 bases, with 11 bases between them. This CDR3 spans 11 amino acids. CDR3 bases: TGCAGTGCTTCCGTATTGGGGACCCAGTACTTC. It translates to CSASVLGTQYF.

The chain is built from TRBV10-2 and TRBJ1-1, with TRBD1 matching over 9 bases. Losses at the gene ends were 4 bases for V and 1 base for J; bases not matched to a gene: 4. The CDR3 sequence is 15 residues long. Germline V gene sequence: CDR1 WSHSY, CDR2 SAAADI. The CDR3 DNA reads TGCGCCAGCAGTGGGGGGACAGGGTGGAACACTGAAGCTTTCTTT. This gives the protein CASSGGTGWNTEAFF.

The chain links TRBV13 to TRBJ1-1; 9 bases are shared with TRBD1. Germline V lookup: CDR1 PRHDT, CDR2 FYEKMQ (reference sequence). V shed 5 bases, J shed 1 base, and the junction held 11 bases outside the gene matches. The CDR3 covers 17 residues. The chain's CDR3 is CASSHLKGTGTNTEAFF. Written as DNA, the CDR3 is TGTGCCAGCAGCCATCTTAAGGGGACAGGGACGAACACTGAAGCTTTCTTT. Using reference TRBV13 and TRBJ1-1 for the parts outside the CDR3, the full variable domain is AAGVIQSPRHLIKEKRETATLKCYPIPRHDTVYWYQQGPGQDPQFLISFYEKMQSDKGSIPDRFSAQQFSDYHSELNMSSLELGDSALYFCASSHLKGTGTNTEAFFGQGTRLTVV.

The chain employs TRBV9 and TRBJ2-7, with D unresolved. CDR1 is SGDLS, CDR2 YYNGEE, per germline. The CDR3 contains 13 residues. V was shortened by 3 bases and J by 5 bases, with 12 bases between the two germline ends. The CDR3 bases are TGTGCCAGCAGCGCCACACTCGACCACGAGCAGTACTTC. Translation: CASSATLDHEQYF.

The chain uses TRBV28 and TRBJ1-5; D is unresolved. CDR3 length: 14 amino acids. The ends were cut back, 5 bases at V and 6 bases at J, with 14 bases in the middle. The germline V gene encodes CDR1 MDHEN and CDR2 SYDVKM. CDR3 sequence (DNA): TGTGCCAGCAGTCCCGACCGGCCCATTCAGCCCCAGCATTTT. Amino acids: CASSPDRPIQPQHF.

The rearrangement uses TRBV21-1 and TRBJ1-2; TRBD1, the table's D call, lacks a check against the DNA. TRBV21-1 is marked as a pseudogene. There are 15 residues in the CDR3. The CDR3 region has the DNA TGTGCCAGCAGCAAAGACGGACAGGAGGAATATGGCTACACCTTC. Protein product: CASSKDGQEEYGYTF.

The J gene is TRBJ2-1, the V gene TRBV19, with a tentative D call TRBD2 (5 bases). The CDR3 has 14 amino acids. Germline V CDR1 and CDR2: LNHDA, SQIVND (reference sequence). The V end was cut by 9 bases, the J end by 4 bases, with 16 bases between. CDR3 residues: CASHIPGKYNEQFF. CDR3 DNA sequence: TGTGCCAGCCATATTCCGGGAAAATACAATGAGCAGTTCTTC.

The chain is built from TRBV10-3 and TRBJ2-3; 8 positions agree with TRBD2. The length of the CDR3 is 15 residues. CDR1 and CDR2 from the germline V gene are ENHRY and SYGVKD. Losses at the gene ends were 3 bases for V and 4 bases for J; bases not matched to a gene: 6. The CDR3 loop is CAISESGSRADTQYF. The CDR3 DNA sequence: TGTGCCATCAGTGAAAGCGGGAGTAGGGCAGATACGCAGTATTTT.

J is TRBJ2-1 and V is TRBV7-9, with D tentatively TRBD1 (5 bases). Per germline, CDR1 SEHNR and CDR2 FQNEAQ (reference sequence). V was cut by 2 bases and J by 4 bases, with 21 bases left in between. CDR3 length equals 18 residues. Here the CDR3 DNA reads TGTGCCAGCAGCTTAAGGCACAGGCCGGGCGCATCGTACAATGAGCAGTTCTTC. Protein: CASSLRHRPGASYNEQFF.

CDR3 DNA: TGCGCCAGCAGCCATCTAGCGGGAGTTGCCAAAAACATTCAGTACTTC. Protein sequence: CASSHLAGVAKNIQYF. The chain recombines TRBV4-1 with TRBJ2-4; TRBD2 aligns across 10 bases. V shed 3 bases, J shed 1 base, and the junction held 3 bases outside the gene matches. CDR3 length equals 16 residues. Germline values: CDR1 MGHRA, CDR2 YSYEKL.

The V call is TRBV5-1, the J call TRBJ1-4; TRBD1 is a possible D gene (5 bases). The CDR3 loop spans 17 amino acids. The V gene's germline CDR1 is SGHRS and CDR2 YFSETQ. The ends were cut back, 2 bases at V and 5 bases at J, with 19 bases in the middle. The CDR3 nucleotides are TGCGCCAGCAGCTTTGGGAACCGACAGCCTCCGAATGAAAAACTGTTTTTT. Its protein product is CASSFGNRQPPNEKLFF.

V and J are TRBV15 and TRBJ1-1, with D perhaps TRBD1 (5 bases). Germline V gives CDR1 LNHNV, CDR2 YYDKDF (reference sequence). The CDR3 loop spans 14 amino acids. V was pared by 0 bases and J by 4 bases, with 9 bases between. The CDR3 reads CATSRDRGVTEAFF. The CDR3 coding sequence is TGTGCCACCAGCAGAGATAGAGGGGTCACTGAAGCTTTCTTT. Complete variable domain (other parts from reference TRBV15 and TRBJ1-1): DAMVIQNPRYQVTQFGKPVTLSCSQTLNHNVMYWYQQKSSQAPKLLFHYYDKDFNNEADTPDNFQSRRPNTSFCFLDIRSPGLGDTAMYLCATSRDRGVTEAFFGQGTRLTVV.

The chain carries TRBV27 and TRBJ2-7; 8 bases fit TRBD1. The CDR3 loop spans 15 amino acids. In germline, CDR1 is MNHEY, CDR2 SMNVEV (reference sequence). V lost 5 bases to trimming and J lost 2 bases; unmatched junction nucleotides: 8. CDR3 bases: TGTGCCAGCAGTCCCCAGGACAGGGCTGCCTACGAGCAGTACTTC. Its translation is CASSPQDRAAYEQYF.

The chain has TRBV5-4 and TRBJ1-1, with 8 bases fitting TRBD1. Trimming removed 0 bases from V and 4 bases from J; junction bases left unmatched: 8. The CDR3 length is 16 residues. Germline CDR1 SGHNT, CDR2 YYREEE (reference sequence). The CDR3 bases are TGTGCCAGCAGCTTGGAGTGGCGACAGGGGACCACTGAAGCTTTCTTT. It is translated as CASSLEWRQGTTEAFF. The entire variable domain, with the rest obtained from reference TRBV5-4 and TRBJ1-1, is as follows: ETGVTQSPTHLIKTRGQQVTLRCSSQSGHNTVSWYQQALGQGPQFIFQYYREEENGRGNFPPRFSGLQFPNYSSELNVNALELDDSALYLCASSLEWRQGTTEAFFGQGTRLTVV.

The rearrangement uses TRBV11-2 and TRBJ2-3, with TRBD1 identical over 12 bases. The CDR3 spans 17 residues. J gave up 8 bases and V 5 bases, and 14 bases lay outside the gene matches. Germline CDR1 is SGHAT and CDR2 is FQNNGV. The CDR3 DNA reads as TGTGCCAGCAGCCTAGGATGGGGACAGGGGGCAGGAGGTACGCAGTATTTT. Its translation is CASSLGWGQGAGGTQYF.